This entry is about one T cell receptor beta chain. Its binding antigen is unknown. No qualities accompany the bases; no much larger clone lies one base away. This sample is part of a study of T cell responses to AZD1222 COVID-19 vaccine (dated by TCRdb to the early 2020s). Concerning the study at large: A total of about 230 trial participants underwent TCR sequencing, of whom 207 received two doses of AZD1222 and some 26 received two doses of the MenACWY control vaccine. Trial participants were enrolled by age into 18-55, 56-69 and 70-plus year subgroups, with 148, 28 and 57 TCR-sequenced participants respectively.

The CDR3 regions of human TCRbeta chains were analyzed by immunosequencing. For the original study's pipeline: Repertoire TCRs were matched against a reference library of SARS-CoV-2-specific TCRs generated with the MIRA antigen-specificity platform. Breadth meant the fraction of unique TCRs that were SARS-CoV-2-associated, whereas depth meant the fraction of total T cells that were SARS-CoV-2-associated. Using the MIRA data, every spike-specific TCR was mapped to the spike region that the TCR reacted to and assigned to either a CD4 or a CD8 class. Log10-transformed breadth and depth values were compared by one-way ANOVA with Sidak's multiple comparisons tests. TCRdb holds this immuneACCESS table with in-frame rearrangements only. Some clones are missing; in checked studies, unresolved V genes explain under half, and the rest has no known cause. Clone size and the V and J calls come from that table; the DNA yielded D and trimming. Present in this sample are under 150,000 clones, roughly 92% of which were seen just once. Jointly, the top ten make up over 8.5% of the sample.

Its CDR3 holds 15 amino acids, cysteine through phenylalanine. Just CDR3 DNA is preserved here, 45 bases in frame from base 1. V sheds 3 bases and J sheds 5 bases, leaving 17 bases between their ends. The germline V gene provides CDR1 SGHAT and CDR2 FQNNGV. The sample's time point label is to be understood as: about 28 days (+/-7) after the second vaccine dose. AZD1222 recipients with second doses at about 4 weeks or about 12 weeks were pooled, because spike-specific TCR depth and breadth did not differ between schedules. Vaccinee samples came from UK trials COV001 and COV002, including a single-blind randomized controlled phase 2/3 trial of AZD1222 (ChAdOx1 nCoV-19) in healthy adults. For TCRbeta chain sequencing, PBMC samples were collected from trial participants at day 0 and at day 28 after the second dose. General study outcomes and caveats: Reportedly, almost half of the unique spike-specific TCRs recognized epitopes lying outside the regions that are mutated in the B.1.351 and B.1.1.7 variants. Conclusions about previously exposed vaccinees were limited because only a handful of AZD1222 recipients were SARS-CoV-2 seropositive at baseline. No day 14 peak-response samples were available, so repertoires were characterized only after the peak T cell response. Most participants were white British and females outnumbered males, and the authors suggested that clonal diversity may have been underestimated. The 56-69-year group was small, and its depth increase did not reach significance, likely because of low power. The whole spike protein was spanned by vaccine-associated CD4 TCRs, and dominant responses were seen in regions 160-218 and 743-854. Spike-specific TCR breadth and depth rose significantly after two AZD1222 doses compared with day 0 and with MenACWY recipients.

This TCR was recovered from an adult who received the AZD1222 COVID-19 vaccine. Sample: peripheral blood, taken 28 days after the second AZD1222 dose. The sequence joins TRBV11-2 to TRBJ2-7; a weak D assignment points to TRBD1 (6 bases agree). CDR3 protein: CASSLSDSLKDEQYF. The DNA sequence is TGTGCCAGCAGCTTGTCGGACAGTTTAAAGGACGAGCAGTACTTC.